Below are 26 T cell receptor beta chains sequenced from a single sample in a study of somatic mutations in cytotoxic T cells in rheumatoid arthritis. Repertoires were generated with immunoSEQ multiplex PCR, while TCRdb's copy carries only in-frame clones and drops some. The table shows more than 10,000 clones, with about 70% occurring only once. The sample comprised CD8+ T cells sorted from blood. The receptors derive from a man aged 60 to 69 in good health.

This clone was recorded once. V and J are TRBV7-9 and TRBJ2-5, with 16 bases identical to TRBD2. The J segment lost 6 bases and the V segment lost 5 bases, leaving 12 bases of the junction unmatched. CDR1 is SEHNR and CDR2 is FQNEAQ in the germline V gene (reference sequence). The CDR3 spans 18 residues. CDR3: CASSSGTSGGARWKTQYF. The CDR3 DNA reads as TGTGCCAGCAGCAGCGGGACTAGCGGGGGGGCTAGGTGGAAGACCCAGTACTTC. Filled out from reference TRBV7-9 and TRBJ2-5, the complete variable domain reads DTGVSQNPRHKITKRGQNVTFRCDPISEHNRLYWYRQTLGQGPEFLTYFQNEAQLEKSRLLSDRFSAERPKGSFSTLEIQRTEQGDSAMYLCASSSGTSGGARWKTQYFGPGTRLLVL.

The rearrangement joins TRBV27 to TRBJ1-1, with unresolved D. There are 13 residues in the CDR3. V lost 5 bases and J 9 bases, leaving 16 bases between the germline ends. Germline V CDR1 and CDR2: MNHEY, SMNVEV (reference sequence). The CDR3 DNA reads as TGTGCCAGCAGTGATTCCGGCAGACTTAAAGCTTTCTTT. This gives the protein CASSDSGRLKAFF.

The chain is built from TRBV27 and TRBJ2-7, with D perhaps TRBD1 (6 bases). CDR1 is MNHEY, CDR2 SMNVEV, per germline (reference sequence). This CDR3 is built from 13 residues. V lost 8 bases to trimming and J lost 0 bases, with 11 bases between them. The DNA for the CDR3 is TGTGCCAGCTCGGACAGACTCTCCTACGAGCAGTACTTC. Its translation is CASSDRLSYEQYF.

The rearrangement joins TRBV4-3 to TRBJ2-5; D is perhaps TRBD2 (6 bases). Germline-derived CDR1 and CDR2 are LGHNA and YSLEER. V gave up 4 bases and J gave up 0 bases, with 9 bases separating them. The CDR3 runs to 14 residues. The CDR3 DNA is TGCGCCAGCAGCCGGGAGGAGGACCAAGAGACCCAGTACTTC. Translating gives CASSREEDQETQYF.

V and J are TRBV4-3 and TRBJ2-2; no reliable D call. The CDR3 is 13 residues long. V shed 3 bases and J shed 6 bases, with 8 bases lying between them. Germline CDR1 is LGHNA and CDR2 is YSLEER. Here the CDR3 DNA reads TGCGCCAGCAGCCACACTTCCCCCGGGGAGCTGTTTTTT. Protein sequence: CASSHTSPGELFF.

This clone was seen only once. The chain has TRBV28 and TRBJ2-3, with TRBD2 identical over 9 bases. J gave up 3 bases and V 3 bases, and 1 base lay outside the gene matches. This CDR3 comprises 14 residues. Germline values: CDR1 MDHEN, CDR2 SYDVKM. The chain's CDR3 is CASSFSGRTDTQYF. CDR3 coding DNA: TGTGCCAGCAGTTTTAGCGGGAGAACAGATACGCAGTATTTT. Drawing the rest from reference TRBV28 and TRBJ2-3, the complete variable domain is DVKVTQSSRYLVKRTGEKVFLECVQDMDHENMFWYRQDPGLGLRLIYFSYDVKMKEKGDIPEGYSVSREKKERFSLILESASTNQTSMYLCASSFSGRTDTQYFGPGTRLTVL.

Only a few counts were recorded for this clone. The chain links TRBV10-1 to TRBJ2-2; no clear D. Germline V gene data show CDR1 as WNHNN and CDR2 as SYGVQD (reference sequence). V shed 0 bases and J shed 8 bases, with 7 bases lying between them. This CDR3 region has 13 residues. The CDR3 DNA reads as TGCGCCAGCAGTGAGTCGGGTCTAGGGGAGCTGTTTTTT. Translating it yields CASSESGLGELFF.

J is TRBJ2-1 and V is TRBV2; tentatively, D is TRBD1 (6 bases). The CDR3 is 14 residues long. The germline CDR1 and CDR2 sequences are SNHLY and FYNNEI. With 7 bases removed from V and 4 bases from J, the gap between germline ends came to 14 bases. The CDR3 DNA follows: TGTGCCAGCAAGTGGAGGACAGTGTACAATGAGCAGTTCTTC. Its translation: CASKWRTVYNEQFF.

This clone has only a few counts. Compared with germline, one end of the junction differs, possibly owing to a read error. The rearrangement links TRBV28 to TRBJ2-2; TRBD1 might be the D (5 bases). Germline assignment: CDR1 MDHEN and CDR2 SYDVKM. This CDR3 is 13 amino acids long. In nucleotides, the CDR3 is TGTGCCAGCGAACCAGGGAACGCCGGGGAGCTGTTTTTT. It is translated as CASEPGNAGELFF.

The chain joins TRBV4-2 to TRBJ2-3; 8 bases are a match to TRBD2. In germline, CDR1 is LGHNA, CDR2 YNFKEQ. The CDR3 has 14 amino acids. The V and J ends lost 6 bases and 2 bases, in that order; junction bases with no gene match: 4. DNA for the CDR3: TGTGCCAGCAGGACAGCGGGAGACACAGATACGCAGTATTTT. Translation: CASRTAGDTDTQYF.

This chain uses TRBV27 with TRBJ1-1, with 7 bases fitting TRBD1. Germline CDR1 is MNHEY and CDR2 is SMNVEV (reference sequence). This CDR3 region has 17 residues. The V gene end was trimmed by 0 bases and the J gene end by 3 bases; junction bases not matched to a gene: 10. Written as DNA, the CDR3 is TGTGCCAGCAGTTTATCCTCAGGGGGGCTCTGGGACACTGAAGCTTTCTTT. Its protein product is CASSLSSGGLWDTEAFF.

This clone was detected a few times. V is TRBV6-5 and J is TRBJ2-1, with D perhaps TRBD2 (6 bases). This CDR3 is built from 16 residues. CDR1 is MNHEY, CDR2 SVGAGI, per germline. V was cut by 0 bases and J by 4 bases, with 13 bases left in between. The CDR3, as DNA: TGTGCCAGCAGTTACTCTGTTCGGGAGAGTTACAATGAGCAGTTCTTC. Protein product: CASSYSVRESYNEQFF.

The CDR3 DNA reads as TGTGCCAGCAGCTTGAGAGGTCGCAACATTCAGTACTTC. This sequence encodes CASSLRGRNIQYF. The chain employs TRBV5-8 and TRBJ2-4; no clear D. The CDR3 is made up of 13 amino acids. Trimming removed 1 base at V and 7 bases at J, with 9 bases between. CDR1 is SGHTS and CDR2 is YDEGEE in the germline V gene.

This clone has a handful of counts. The V and J genes are TRBV5-4 and TRBJ2-7; TRBD1 agrees at 11 bases. The CDR3 is 15 amino acids. The trim removed 1 base at V and 2 bases at J, leaving 2 bases unmatched. The germline CDR1 and CDR2 sequences are SGHNT and YYREEE (reference sequence). In DNA, the CDR3 is TGTGCCAGCAGCTTGCAGGGACAGGGGGCCTACGAGCAGTACTTC. The encoded protein is CASSLQGQGAYEQYF.

This clone was counted a few times. The V and J genes are TRBV7-9 and TRBJ1-2, with D perhaps matching TRBD1 (6 bases). Trimming took off 6 bases at V and 2 bases at J, with 13 bases between the two ends. Per the germline V gene, CDR1 is SEHNR and CDR2 is FQNEAQ (reference sequence). This CDR3 is built from 14 residues. The CDR3 DNA sequence: TGTGCCAGCAGTTCAACAGGGCAGAACTATGGCTACACCTTC. Translation: CASSSTGQNYGYTF.

In this sample, this clone turned up a few times. The chain uses TRBV7-9 and TRBJ2-7, with D possibly being TRBD1 (5 bases). The V and J ends lost 2 bases and 2 bases respectively, with 16 bases between them. The CDR3 contains 16 residues. The germline V gene has CDR1 SEHNR and CDR2 FQNEAQ (reference sequence). The CDR3 is CASSLPPGPVAYEQYF. CDR3 nucleotide sequence: TGTGCCAGCAGCTTACCACCAGGGCCGGTAGCCTACGAGCAGTACTTC.

CDR3 region: CASSSWTENIQYF. The CDR3 nucleotides read TGTGCCAGCAGCTCCTGGACTGAAAACATTCAGTACTTC. This chain links TRBV11-2 with TRBJ2-4; weak D call: TRBD2 (5 bases). Trimming pared 4 bases from V and 5 bases from J, leaving 9 bases between. The germline V gene has CDR1 SGHAT and CDR2 FQNNGV. The CDR3 is made up of 13 amino acids.

The CDR3 DNA sequence: TGCGCCAGCTCCACCAGGGGTAATGAAAAACTGTTTTTT. Amino acids: CASSTRGNEKLFF. This chain joins TRBV10-2 and TRBJ1-4; perhaps TRBD1 as D (6 bases). The CDR3 has 13 amino acids. Trimming removed 8 bases from V and 4 bases from J, with 11 bases in between. Germline values: CDR1 WSHSY, CDR2 SAAADI.

This clone was observed a single time. This chain uses TRBV4-3 with TRBJ2-7; no clear D. The CDR3 runs 16 residues. The germline V gene encodes CDR1 LGHNA and CDR2 YSLEER. V was trimmed by 0 bases and J by 4 bases, leaving 16 bases between them. Here the CDR3 DNA reads TGCGCCAGCAGCCAAGAGTTCCCGGACGTGGGGTACGAGCAGTACTTC. Translation gives CASSQEFPDVGYEQYF.

The chain combines TRBV5-4 with TRBJ2-3; D gene ambiguous. The germline V and J ends were trimmed by 4 bases and 2 bases, with 8 bases remaining between them. This CDR3 region has 13 residues. Germline loops: CDR1 SGHNT, CDR2 YYREEE (reference sequence). CDR3 residues: CASSKLATDTQYF. CDR3 nucleotides: TGTGCCAGCAGCAAGTTAGCCACAGATACGCAGTATTTT. Drawing the rest from reference TRBV5-4 and TRBJ2-3, the complete variable domain is ETGVTQSPTHLIKTRGQQVTLRCSSQSGHNTVSWYQQALGQGPQFIFQYYREEENGRGNFPPRFSGLQFPNYSSELNVNALELDDSALYLCASSKLATDTQYFGPGTRLTVL.

The J gene is TRBJ1-4, the V gene TRBV7-6, with TRBD1 matching over 7 bases. From germline, CDR1 is SGHVS and CDR2 FNYEAQ. After removal of 1 base from V and 0 bases from J, the junction contained 2 bases not matched to a gene. The CDR3 is made up of 16 amino acids. CDR3 nucleotide sequence: TGTGCCAGCAGCTTAGAGGGGGCAGCAACTAATGAAAAACTGTTTTTT. It specifies CASSLEGAATNEKLFF.

This rearrangement joins TRBV15 to TRBJ2-5; 7 positions agree with TRBD1. CDR1 LNHNV and CDR2 YYDKDF come from the germline V gene (reference sequence). The CDR3 has 15 amino acids. V lost 2 bases, J lost 1 base, and 4 bases stayed unmatched. The CDR3 loop reads CATSRSGQFQETQYF. The DNA of the CDR3 is TGTGCCACCAGCAGATCGGGACAGTTCCAAGAGACCCAGTACTTC.

The gene calls are TRBV25-1 and TRBJ2-5; 10 bases fit TRBD1. The trim removed 5 bases at V and 5 bases at J, leaving 2 bases unmatched. The CDR3 is made up of 13 amino acids. CDR1 MGHDK and CDR2 SYGVNS come from the germline V gene. The CDR3 DNA reads as TGTGCCAGCAGTCGACAGGGGGCCGAGACCCAGTACTTC. It encodes CASSRQGAETQYF.

This clone was detected only a few times. V gene TRBV11-2 combines with J gene TRBJ2-5; 12 positions match TRBD2. CDR3 length: 16 residues. Per germline, CDR1 SGHAT and CDR2 FQNNGV. V lost 5 bases, J lost 2 bases, and 6 bases stayed unmatched. The DNA for the CDR3 is TGTGCCAGCAGCATACTAGGACTAGCGGGACAAGAGACCCAGTACTTC. Translating gives CASSILGLAGQETQYF.

The chain is built from TRBV6-1 and TRBJ1-2; perhaps TRBD1 as D (5 bases). This CDR3 is built from 13 residues. The V gene lost 5 bases and the J gene lost 1 base, with 8 bases spanning the gap. Germline CDR1 is MNHNS and CDR2 is SASEGT. The CDR3 DNA sequence: TGTGCCAGCAGTCTGACAGTTAACTATGGCTACACCTTC. Translation gives CASSLTVNYGYTF.

This clone was counted only a few times. The chain employs TRBV19 and TRBJ2-2, with 11 bases lining up with TRBD1. Germline trimming cut 7 bases from V and 6 bases from J; bases unmatched to any gene: 4. This CDR3 region has 14 residues. Per germline, CDR1 LNHDA and CDR2 SQIVND (reference sequence). The CDR3 region is CASTMGQGAGELFF. CDR3 coding DNA: TGTGCCAGTACCATGGGACAGGGGGCCGGGGAGCTGTTTTTT. Using reference TRBV19 and TRBJ2-2 for the parts outside the CDR3, the full variable domain is DGGITQSPKYLFRKEGQNVTLSCEQNLNHDAMYWYRQDPGQGLRLIYYSQIVNDFQKGDIAEGYSVSREKKESFPLTVTSAQKNPTAFYLCASTMGQGAGELFFGEGSRLTVL.